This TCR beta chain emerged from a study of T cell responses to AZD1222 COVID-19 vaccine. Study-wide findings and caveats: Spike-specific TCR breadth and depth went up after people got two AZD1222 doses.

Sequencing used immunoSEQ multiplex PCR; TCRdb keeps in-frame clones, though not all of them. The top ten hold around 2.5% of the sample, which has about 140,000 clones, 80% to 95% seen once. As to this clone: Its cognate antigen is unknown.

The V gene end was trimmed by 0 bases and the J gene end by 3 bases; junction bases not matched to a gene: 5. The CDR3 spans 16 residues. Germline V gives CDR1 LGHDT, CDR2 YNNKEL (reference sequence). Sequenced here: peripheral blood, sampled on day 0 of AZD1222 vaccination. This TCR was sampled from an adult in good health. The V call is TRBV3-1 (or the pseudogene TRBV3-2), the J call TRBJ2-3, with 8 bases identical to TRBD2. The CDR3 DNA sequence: TGTGCCAGCAGCCAAGATCGGGGACTAGAGACAGATACGCAGTATTTT. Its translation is CASSQDRGLETDTQYF.